This T cell receptor beta chain derives from a study of cytomegalovirus exposure and HLA in healthy donors. The PCR made use of 60 Vbeta and 13 Jbeta primers. Sequencing used immunoSEQ multiplex PCR; TCRdb keeps in-frame clones, though not all of them. The data contain over 85,000 clones, around 83% of them seen just once; the ten biggest clones take up roughly 2.9%. Trimming at V came to 4 bases and at J to 3 bases, leaving 4 bases not matched to a gene. In germline, CDR1 is SEHNR, CDR2 FQNEAQ (reference sequence). CDR3 length: 15 amino acids. The sequence was collected from a woman between 55 and 75 years old in good health and CMV-seropositive. This chain connects TRBV7-9 to TRBJ2-2, with TRBD1 identical over 8 bases. Sequenced material: PBMCs. The CDR3 loop reads CASSSKDRDTGELFF. The CDR3 nucleotides read TGTGCCAGCAGCTCAAAGGACAGGGACACCGGGGAGCTGTTTTTT.